This TCR beta chain was identified in a study of T cell repertoires in cytomegalovirus infection (dated 2019 in TCRdb). Describing the broader study: Recently identified HLA-C-restricted CMV epitopes, whose presentation resists viral immunomodulation, were targeted by peptide stimulations together with well-studied HLA-B-restricted epitopes. The HLA type of each donor mattered for the analysis, because public TCR beta signatures pointed to carriage of CMV infection along with the matching HLA type. Results the study describes overall, beyond this receptor: In both this cohort and an independent approximately 370-donor cohort, the cumulative frequency of public TCR beta family members distinguished carriers of CMV infection plus the relevant HLA type. The ex vivo response was dominated by HLA-C-restricted CMV-specific TCR beta clonotypes, which also provided the single most frequent clonotype in two of eight donors.

This clonotype was found a few times. What antigen it recognizes has not been identified. There are no base qualities to consult, and no much larger clone falls within one base. The treatment or condition label corresponds to: in vitro stimulation with specific CMV peptide epitopes to enrich CMV-specific T cells. Based on the germline V gene (reference sequence), the CDR1 and CDR2 sequences are DFQATT and SNEGSKA. The CDR3 runs 16 amino acids, cysteine and phenylalanine included. Only the CDR3 part of the read is kept: 48 bases, read in frame from the first base. After removal of 2 bases from V and 5 bases from J, the junction retains 12 bases not matched to a gene. TCRdb lists the instrument as Illumina HiSeq 1500. The public reads were reanalyzed by TCRdb: fastp trimming at Q25, MiXCR alignment, in-frame beta chains only. Entries are consolidated by CDR3 protein sequence, retaining the most common genes and DNA. In all, the sample holds about 340,000 distinct CDR3 sequences, and 25% to 35% of those were seen once. The ten largest clones add up to about 19% of the sample.

The source material was cultured PBMCs, sampled from culture after CMV antigen stimulation. The receptor was isolated from a human donor in good health (CMV status not recorded). Some clones in this sample may be carry-over from other donors' samples. This chain is built from TRBV20-1 and TRBJ2-3; TRBD2 fits 8 bases in the junction. The CDR3 protein: CSARNSGTRGLDTQYF. The DNA sequence is as follows: TGCAGTGCTAGAAACTCCGGGACTAGAGGGTTAGATACGCAGTATTTT.